These 3 T cell receptor beta chains originate from one sample sequenced in a study of blood T cell repertoires in COVID-19. Assay: immunoSEQ multiplex PCR; the TCRdb copy retains only in-frame clones and omits some. This table has about 400,000 clones, roughly 89% appearing once. Sequences were obtained from peripheral blood. The receptors come from a woman under 40 with acute or convalescent COVID-19.

The chain couples TRBV10-3 to TRBJ2-3; 10 bases line up with TRBD2. J was trimmed by 3 bases and V by 4 bases; bases with no gene match: 7. The CDR3 extends over 16 amino acids. Germline-derived CDR1 and CDR2 are ENHRY and SYGVKD. The CDR3, as DNA: TGTGCCATCAGTGGAACTAGCGGGGAGGGGACAGATACGCAGTATTTT. Encoded protein: CAISGTSGEGTDTQYF.

Details on this clone: Distinct nucleotide sequences in the sample also encode this CDR3. The chain is built from TRBV5-1 and TRBJ2-5; D is perhaps TRBD2 (6 bases). Germline CDR1 reads SGHRS; CDR2 reads YFSETQ. This CDR3 spans 13 amino acids. V gave up 0 bases and J gave up 5 bases, with 8 bases separating them. The CDR3 region has the DNA TGCGCCAGCAGCTTGGCTGGGAGGGAGACCCAGTACTTC. This sequence encodes CASSLAGRETQYF.

The chain is built from TRBV4-2 and TRBJ1-6, with 11 bases aligning to TRBD1. The CDR3 consists of 16 residues. Trimming cost V 3 bases and J 7 bases; bases outside gene matches: 5. CDR1 and CDR2 from the germline V gene are LGHNA and YNFKEQ. The chain's CDR3 is CASSQGWDRGNSPLHF. The CDR3 DNA follows: TGTGCCAGCAGCCAGGGCTGGGACAGGGGGAATTCACCCCTCCACTTT.